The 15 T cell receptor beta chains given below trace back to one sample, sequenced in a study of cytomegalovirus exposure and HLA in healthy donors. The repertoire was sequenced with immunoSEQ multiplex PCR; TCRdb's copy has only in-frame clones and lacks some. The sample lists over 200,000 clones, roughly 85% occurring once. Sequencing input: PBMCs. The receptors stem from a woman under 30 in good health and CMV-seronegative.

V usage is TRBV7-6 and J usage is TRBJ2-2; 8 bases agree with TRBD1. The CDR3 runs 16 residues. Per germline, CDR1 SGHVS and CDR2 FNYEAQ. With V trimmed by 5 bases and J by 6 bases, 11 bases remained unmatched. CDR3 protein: CASSPTPGQAAGELFF. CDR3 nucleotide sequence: TGTGCCAGCAGCCCAACTCCGGGACAGGCCGCCGGGGAGCTGTTTTTT.

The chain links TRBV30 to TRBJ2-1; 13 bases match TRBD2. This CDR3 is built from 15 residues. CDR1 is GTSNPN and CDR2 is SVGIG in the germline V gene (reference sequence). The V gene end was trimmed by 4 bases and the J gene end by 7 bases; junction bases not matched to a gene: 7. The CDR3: CAWTSGLAGYNEQFF. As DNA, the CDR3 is TGTGCCTGGACCTCGGGACTAGCGGGGTATAATGAGCAGTTCTTC.

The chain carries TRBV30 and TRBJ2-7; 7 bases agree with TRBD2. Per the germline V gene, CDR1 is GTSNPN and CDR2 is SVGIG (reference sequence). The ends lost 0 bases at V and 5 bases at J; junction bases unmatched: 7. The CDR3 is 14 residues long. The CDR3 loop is CAWSVVAGYHEQYF. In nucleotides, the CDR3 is TGTGCCTGGAGTGTGGTAGCGGGTTACCACGAGCAGTACTTC.

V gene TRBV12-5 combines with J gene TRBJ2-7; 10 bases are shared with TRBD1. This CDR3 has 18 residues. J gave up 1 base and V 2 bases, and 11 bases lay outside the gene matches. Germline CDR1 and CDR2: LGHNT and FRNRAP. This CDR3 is CASGLFLSGQGVSYEQYF. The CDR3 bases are TGTGCTAGTGGTTTGTTCTTATCTGGACAGGGGGTTTCCTACGAGCAGTACTTC.

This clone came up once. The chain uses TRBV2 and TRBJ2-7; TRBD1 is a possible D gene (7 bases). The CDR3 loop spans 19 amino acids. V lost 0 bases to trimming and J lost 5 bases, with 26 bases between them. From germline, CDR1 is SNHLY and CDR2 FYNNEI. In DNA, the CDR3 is TGTGCCAGCAGTGAAGCCGCAGGGGGGACGACGGATTCTGGCAACGAGCAGTACTTC. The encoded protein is CASSEAAGGTTDSGNEQYF.

The CDR3 region has the DNA TGTGCCAGCATCAGAAGGGCTGGATCCTTAGAAGATGGCTACACCTTC. It translates to CASIRRAGSLEDGYTF. The rearrangement uses TRBV2 and TRBJ1-2; D gene uncertain. The CDR3 is 16 amino acids. Germline V gives CDR1 SNHLY, CDR2 FYNNEI. V lost 7 bases and J lost 6, with 24 bases in between. Complete variable domain (other parts from reference TRBV2 and TRBJ1-2): EPEVTQTPSHQVTQMGQEVILRCVPISNHLYFYWYRQILGQKVEFLVSFYNNEISEKSEIFDDQFSVERPDGSNFTLKIRSTKLEDSAMYFCASIRRAGSLEDGYTFGSGTRLTVV.

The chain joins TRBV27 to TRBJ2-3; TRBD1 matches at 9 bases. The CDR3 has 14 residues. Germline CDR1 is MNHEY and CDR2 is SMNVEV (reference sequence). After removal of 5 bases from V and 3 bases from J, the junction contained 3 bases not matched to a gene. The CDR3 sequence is CASSMDRGTDTQYF. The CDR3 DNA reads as TGTGCCAGCAGTATGGACAGGGGAACAGATACGCAGTATTTT.

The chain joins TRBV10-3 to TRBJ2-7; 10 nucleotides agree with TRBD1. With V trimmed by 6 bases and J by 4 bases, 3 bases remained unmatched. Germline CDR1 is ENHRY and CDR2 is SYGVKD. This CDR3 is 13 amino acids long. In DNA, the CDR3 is TGTGCCATCAGAGGGACAGGGGTGTACGAGCAGTACTTC. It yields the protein CAIRGTGVYEQYF.

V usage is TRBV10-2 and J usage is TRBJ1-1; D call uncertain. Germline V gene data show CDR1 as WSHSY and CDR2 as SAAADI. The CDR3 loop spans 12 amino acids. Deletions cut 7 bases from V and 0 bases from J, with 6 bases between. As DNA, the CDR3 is TGCGCCAGCATGGTCCTGAACACTGAAGCTTTCTTT. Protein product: CASMVLNTEAFF.

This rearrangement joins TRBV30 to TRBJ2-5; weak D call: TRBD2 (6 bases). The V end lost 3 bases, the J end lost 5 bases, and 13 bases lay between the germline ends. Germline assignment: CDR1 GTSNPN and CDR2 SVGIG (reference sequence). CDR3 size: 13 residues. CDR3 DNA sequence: TGTGCCTGGAGCGACGGGGCGGGGGAGACCCAGTACTTC. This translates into CAWSDGAGETQYF.

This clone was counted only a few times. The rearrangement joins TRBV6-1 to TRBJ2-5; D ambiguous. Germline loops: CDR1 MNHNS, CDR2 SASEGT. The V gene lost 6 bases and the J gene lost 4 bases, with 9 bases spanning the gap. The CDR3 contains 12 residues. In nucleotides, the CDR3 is TGTGCCAGCAGGGCCCCAGGAGAGACCCAGTACTTC. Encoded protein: CASRAPGETQYF.

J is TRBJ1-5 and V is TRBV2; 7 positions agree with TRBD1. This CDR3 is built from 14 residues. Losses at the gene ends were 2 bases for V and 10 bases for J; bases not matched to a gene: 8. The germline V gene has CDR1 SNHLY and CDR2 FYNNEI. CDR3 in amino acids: CASSELGTELPQHF. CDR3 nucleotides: TGTGCCAGCAGTGAACTAGGGACAGAACTCCCCCAGCATTTT.

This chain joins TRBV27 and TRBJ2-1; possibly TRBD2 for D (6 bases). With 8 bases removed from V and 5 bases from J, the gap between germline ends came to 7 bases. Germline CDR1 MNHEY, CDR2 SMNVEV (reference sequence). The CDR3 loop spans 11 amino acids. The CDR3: CASVADNEQFF. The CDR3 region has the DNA TGTGCCAGCGTAGCGGACAATGAGCAGTTCTTC.

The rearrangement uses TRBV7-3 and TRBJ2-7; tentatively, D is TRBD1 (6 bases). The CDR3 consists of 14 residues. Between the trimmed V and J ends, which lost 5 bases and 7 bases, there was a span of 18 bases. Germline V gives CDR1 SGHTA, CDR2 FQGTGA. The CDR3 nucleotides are TGTGCCAGCAGCCCCACCCCGGGACATAGGGAGCAGTACTTC. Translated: CASSPTPGHREQYF.

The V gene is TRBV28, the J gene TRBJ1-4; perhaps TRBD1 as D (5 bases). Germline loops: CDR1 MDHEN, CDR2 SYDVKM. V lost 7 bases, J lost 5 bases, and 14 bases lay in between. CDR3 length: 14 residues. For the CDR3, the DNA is TGTGCCAGCATGTCGCAGGGCGGAAATGAAAAACTGTTTTTT. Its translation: CASMSQGGNEKLFF.